This T cell receptor beta chain was recovered during a study of identical twins. Study-wide findings and caveats: Cord blood's abundant beta clonotypes had fewer insertions, unlike memory repertoires. Cross-sectional statistical analysis was relied on for the conclusions, without the same donors being followed.

V lost 2 bases to trimming and J lost 5 bases, with 16 bases between them. This CDR3 contains 14 residues. From germline, CDR1 is DFQATT and CDR2 SNEGSKA (reference sequence). The table lists this clonotype with a few counts. The antigen is undetermined. Each CDR3 protein is one row after TCRdb ran MiXCR on the 5' RACE reads. The sample has 690,000 or so distinct CDR3 sequences; 8.6% are singletons. The same data also contributed to another study, on yellow fever vaccine responses in identical twins. This second report adds: Twins' T cell vaccine responses reportedly looked partly convergent, partly personalized.

The rearrangement uses TRBV20-1 and TRBJ2-7; tentative D call: TRBD1 (6 bases). This TCR was recovered from a woman aged 18 to 35 in good health. Sequencing was carried out using PBMCs. Written as DNA, the CDR3 is TGCAGTGCTAGACTACAACAGGGCCTTCACGAGCAGTACTTC. Translating gives CSARLQQGLHEQYF.